This T cell receptor beta chain was sequenced during a study of memory CD4+ T cells and cytomegalovirus serostatus. Single viable CD3+CD4+CD8-CD45RO+ cells were sorted as the memory CD4+ T cells. Here immunoSEQ multiplex PCR was the method, and the copy in TCRdb shows in-frame clones only, minus some. Among about 25,000 clones listed, around three quarters were seen once. This CDR3 region has 11 residues. The germline CDR1 and CDR2 sequences are DFQATT and SNEGSKA (reference sequence). The chain has TRBV20-1 and TRBJ2-7, with 12 bases fitting TRBD2. The sample was memory CD4+ T cells from blood. The sequence came from an adult in good health and CMV-seronegative. For the CDR3, the DNA is TGCAGCGGACTAGCGGGGTGGGAGCAGTACTTC. Translating it yields CSGLAGWEQYF.